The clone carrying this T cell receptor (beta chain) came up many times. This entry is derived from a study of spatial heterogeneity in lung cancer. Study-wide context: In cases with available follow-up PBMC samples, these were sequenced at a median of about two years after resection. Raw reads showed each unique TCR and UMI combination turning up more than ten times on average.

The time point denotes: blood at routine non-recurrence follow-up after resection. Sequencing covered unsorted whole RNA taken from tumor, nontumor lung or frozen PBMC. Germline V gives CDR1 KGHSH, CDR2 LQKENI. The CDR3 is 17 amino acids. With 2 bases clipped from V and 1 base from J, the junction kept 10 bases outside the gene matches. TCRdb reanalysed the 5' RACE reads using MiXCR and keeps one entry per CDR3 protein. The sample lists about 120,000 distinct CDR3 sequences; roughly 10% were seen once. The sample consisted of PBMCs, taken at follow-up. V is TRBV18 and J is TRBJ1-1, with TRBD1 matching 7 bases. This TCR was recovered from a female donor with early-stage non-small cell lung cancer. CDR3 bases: TGTGCCAGCTCACCATCGCCCTTTGACAGGGCGAACACTGAAGCTTTCTTT. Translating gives CASSPSPFDRANTEAFF.